Reported below is one T cell receptor beta chain. This specimen belongs to a study of shared T cell receptors in the human thymus. Germline CDR1 LNHNV, CDR2 YYDKDF (reference sequence). This CDR3 is built from 15 residues. The J segment lost 3 bases and the V segment lost 4 bases, leaving 6 bases of the junction unmatched. Libraries were prepared by immunoSEQ multiplex PCR; TCRdb keeps only in-frame clonotypes and omits some of them. This sample has some 760,000 clones, with roughly 85% found just once. This sample also belongs to another study, concerning human thymus T cells. That investigation notes: Donor material was obtained from healthy Finnish infants undergoing corrective surgery for congenital heart defects. Resections removed during corrective heart surgery provided the thymus tissue used.

The material sequenced was thymocytes. V usage is TRBV15 and J usage is TRBJ1-5; TRBD1 agrees at 7 bases. The sequence came from a girl under three years old with a congenital heart defect. In DNA form, the CDR3 reads TGTGCCACCAGCAAAGGGACAGAGGACAATCAGCCCCAGCATTTT. Translating it yields CATSKGTEDNQPQHF.